The text below deals with one TCR beta chain. The source of the sample is a study of control samples from healthy donors and cancer patients. Clones were sequenced by immunoSEQ multiplex PCR, and TCRdb holds only the in-frame ones, with some missing. The sample carries approximately 140,000 clones, 80% to 95% recorded once. Specimen: blood. The receptor's source is a man aged 25 to 45 in good health.

The CDR3 DNA sequence: TGTGCCAGCAGCCAACTCCGTAATGAGCAGTTCTTC. Translating gives CASSQLRNEQFF. The V and J genes are TRBV9 and TRBJ2-1; D unresolved. V was shortened by 4 bases and J by 7 bases, with 9 bases between the two germline ends. CDR1 is SGDLS, CDR2 YYNGEE, per germline. This CDR3 has 12 residues.